This TCR beta chain was found in a study of spatial heterogeneity in lung cancer. Overall study context: Consistent detection of more beta-chain than alpha-chain sequences was observed.

Between the trimmed V and J ends, which lost 1 base and 4 bases, there was a span of 6 bases. The CDR3 is 13 amino acids. Germline V gene sequence: CDR1 SEHNR, CDR2 FQNEAQ (reference sequence). Study-wide points: One measure, the expanded intratumoral alpha and beta TCR count, tracked tumor mutation counts.

Time point here: sample taken at primary tumor resection. The donors were about 72 patients with non-small cell lung cancer that was early-stage and untreated. The input material, whole RNA from tumor, nontumor lung or frozen PBMC, was sequenced unsorted. From the 5' RACE reads, TCRdb called clonotypes with MiXCR, one entry per CDR3 protein. The table records over 8,500 distinct CDR3 sequences, less than 6.5% of them present only once. Ten or more counts support this clonotype. Its antigen is currently unknown. Material: lung tumor tissue, obtained at surgery. This chain connects TRBV7-9 to TRBJ2-3; no reliable D call. The receptor was derived from a female donor with early-stage non-small cell lung cancer. The CDR3, as DNA: TGTGCCAGCAGCTTAGGGCCGTCAGATACGCAGTATTTT. Its translation: CASSLGPSDTQYF.